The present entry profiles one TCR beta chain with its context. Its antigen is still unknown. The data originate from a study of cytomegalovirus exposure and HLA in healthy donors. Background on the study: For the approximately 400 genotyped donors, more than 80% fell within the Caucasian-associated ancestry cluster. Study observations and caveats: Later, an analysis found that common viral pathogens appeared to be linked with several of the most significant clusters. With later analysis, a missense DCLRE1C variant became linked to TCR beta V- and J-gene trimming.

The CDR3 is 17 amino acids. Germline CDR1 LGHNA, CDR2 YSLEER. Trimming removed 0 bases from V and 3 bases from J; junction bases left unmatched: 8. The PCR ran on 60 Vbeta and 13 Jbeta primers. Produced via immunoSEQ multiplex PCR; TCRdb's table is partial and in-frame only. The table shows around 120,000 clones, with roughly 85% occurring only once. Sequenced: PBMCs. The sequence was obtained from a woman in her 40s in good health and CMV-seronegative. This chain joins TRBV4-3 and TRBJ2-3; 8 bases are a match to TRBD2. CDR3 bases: TGCGCCAGCAGCCAAGATATTCCAGCGGGAGTAACAGATACGCAGTATTTT. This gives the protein CASSQDIPAGVTDTQYF.